Here is one T cell receptor beta chain with its context. Its antigen is still unknown. Clones were sequenced by immunoSEQ multiplex PCR, and TCRdb holds only the in-frame ones, with some missing. The sample contains approximately 2,200,000 clones, 93% of which appear only once. Germline CDR1 and CDR2: WSHSY and SAAADI. Trimming removed 3 bases from V and 8 bases from J, with 11 bases in between. This CDR3 region has 13 residues. CD8 cells regarded as naive lacked CD45RO, were positively chosen for CCR7, and omitted terminally differentiated effector memory CD45RA+ cells. The data derive from a study of shared clonotypes between healthy human individuals. Study-wide results and caveats: In contrast to clonotypes shared by all four donors, non-shared clonotypes had lower generation probabilities.

The origin of this receptor is a man younger than 35 in good health. Some clones in this sample may be carry-over from other donors' samples. The V and J genes are TRBV10-2 and TRBJ2-1, with D possibly being TRBD2 (6 bases). Sample: naive CD8+ T cells from PBMCs. The CDR3: CASSELGGYEQFF. In DNA form, the CDR3 reads TGCGCCAGCAGTGAACTAGGAGGGTATGAGCAGTTCTTC.